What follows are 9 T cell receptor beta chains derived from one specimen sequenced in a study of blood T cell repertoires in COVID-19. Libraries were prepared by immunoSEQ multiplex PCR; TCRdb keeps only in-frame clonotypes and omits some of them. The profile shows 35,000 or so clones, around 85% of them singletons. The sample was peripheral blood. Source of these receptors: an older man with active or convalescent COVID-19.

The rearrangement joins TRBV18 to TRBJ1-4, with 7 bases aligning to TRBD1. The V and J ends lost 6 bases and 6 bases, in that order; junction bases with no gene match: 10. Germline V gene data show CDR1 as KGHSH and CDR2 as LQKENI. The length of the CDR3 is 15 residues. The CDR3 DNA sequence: TGTGCCAGCTCCCGCCCGACAGGGCCTGATGAAAAACTGTTTTTT. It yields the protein CASSRPTGPDEKLFF.

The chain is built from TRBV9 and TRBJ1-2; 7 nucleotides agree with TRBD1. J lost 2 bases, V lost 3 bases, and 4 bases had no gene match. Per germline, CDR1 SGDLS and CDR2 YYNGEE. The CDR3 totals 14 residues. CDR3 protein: CASSGQGKNYGYTF. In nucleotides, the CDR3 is TGTGCCAGCAGCGGACAGGGCAAAAACTATGGCTACACCTTC.

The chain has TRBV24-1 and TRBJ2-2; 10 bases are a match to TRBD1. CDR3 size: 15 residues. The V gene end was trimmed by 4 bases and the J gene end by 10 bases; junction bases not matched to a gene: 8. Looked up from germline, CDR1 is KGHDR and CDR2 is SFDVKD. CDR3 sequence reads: CATSDTGTGVSELFF. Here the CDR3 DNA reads TGTGCCACCAGTGACACCGGGACAGGGGTCTCGGAGCTGTTTTTT.

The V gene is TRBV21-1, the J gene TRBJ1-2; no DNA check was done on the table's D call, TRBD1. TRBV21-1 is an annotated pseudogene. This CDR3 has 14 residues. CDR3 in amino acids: CARTPGQGAGGYTF. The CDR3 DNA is TGTGCCAGGACTCCGGGACAGGGGGCGGGTGGCTACACCTTC.

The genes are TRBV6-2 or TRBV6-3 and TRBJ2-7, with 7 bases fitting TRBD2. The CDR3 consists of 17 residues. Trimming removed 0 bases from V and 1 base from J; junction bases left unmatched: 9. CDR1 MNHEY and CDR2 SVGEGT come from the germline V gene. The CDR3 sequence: CASSYSIVGGPSYEQYF. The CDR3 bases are TGTGCCAGCAGTTACTCGATCGTGGGAGGGCCTTCCTACGAGCAGTACTTC.

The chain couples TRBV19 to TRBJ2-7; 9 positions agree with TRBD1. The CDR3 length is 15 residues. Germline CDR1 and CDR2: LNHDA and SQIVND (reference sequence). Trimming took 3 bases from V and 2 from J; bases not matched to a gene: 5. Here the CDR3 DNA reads TGTGCCAGTAGTATTTTGGGACAGGGCACCTACGAGCAGTACTTC. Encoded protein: CASSILGQGTYEQYF.

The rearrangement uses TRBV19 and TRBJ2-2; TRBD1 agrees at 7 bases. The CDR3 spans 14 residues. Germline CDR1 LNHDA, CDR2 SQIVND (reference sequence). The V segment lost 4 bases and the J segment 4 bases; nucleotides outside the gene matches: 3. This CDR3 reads CASSRQGGTGELFF. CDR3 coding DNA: TGTGCCAGTAGTAGACAGGGCGGCACCGGGGAGCTGTTTTTT.

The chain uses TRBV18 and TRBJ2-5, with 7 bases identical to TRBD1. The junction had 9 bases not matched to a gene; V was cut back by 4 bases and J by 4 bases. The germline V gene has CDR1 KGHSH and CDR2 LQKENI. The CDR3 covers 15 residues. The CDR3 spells CASSRQGRSGETQYF. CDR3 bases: TGTGCCAGCTCACGACAGGGAAGGAGCGGAGAGACCCAGTACTTC.

CDR3 coding DNA: TGTGCCAGCAGCCAGGGAGACGAGTCGGATACGCAGTATTTT. Translated, it gives CASSQGDESDTQYF. The chain recombines TRBV4-2 with TRBJ2-3; weak D call: TRBD2 (5 bases). Germline loops: CDR1 LGHNA, CDR2 YNFKEQ. The CDR3 loop spans 14 amino acids. V lost 3 bases, J lost 6 bases, and 13 bases lay in between.